The sample holds many counts of the clone carrying this T cell receptor (beta chain). Antigen: not known. The data belong to a study of molecular identifiers for immune sequencing clone quantification. Across the whole study: For replicates, RNA isolated from roughly 21,000 or 96,000 naive CD8 cells was divided into five portions, of which four were sequenced.

Points from the study as a whole: In naive cells, clones above 20 RNA copies held under 1% of molecules, whereas in effector cells they held over 98%. A shared barcode on identical TCR molecules could lead to underestimated sizes for highly expanded clones.

TCRdb reprocessed the PCR reads via MiXCR and lists one record per CDR3 protein. The sample has approximately 40,000 distinct CDR3 sequences; less than 20% are singletons. V lost 6 bases to trimming and J lost 3 bases, with 19 bases between them. Germline-derived CDR1 and CDR2 are SGHTA and FQGTGA. The CDR3 is 16 residues long. The TCR was taken from a human donor in good health. Some libraries in this study had Jurkat cell RNA spiked in. The sample consisted of naive CD8+ T cells from blood, with Jurkat cell RNA spiked in. The subset is: FACS-sorted CD8+CD4-CCR7+CD45RA+ naive T cells. The chain couples TRBV7-3 to TRBJ2-3, with D hard to call. The CDR3 bases are TGTGCCAGCAGTTCCACGGCCCCTATTGGGACAGATACGCAGTATTTT. Its translation is CASSSTAPIGTDTQYF.